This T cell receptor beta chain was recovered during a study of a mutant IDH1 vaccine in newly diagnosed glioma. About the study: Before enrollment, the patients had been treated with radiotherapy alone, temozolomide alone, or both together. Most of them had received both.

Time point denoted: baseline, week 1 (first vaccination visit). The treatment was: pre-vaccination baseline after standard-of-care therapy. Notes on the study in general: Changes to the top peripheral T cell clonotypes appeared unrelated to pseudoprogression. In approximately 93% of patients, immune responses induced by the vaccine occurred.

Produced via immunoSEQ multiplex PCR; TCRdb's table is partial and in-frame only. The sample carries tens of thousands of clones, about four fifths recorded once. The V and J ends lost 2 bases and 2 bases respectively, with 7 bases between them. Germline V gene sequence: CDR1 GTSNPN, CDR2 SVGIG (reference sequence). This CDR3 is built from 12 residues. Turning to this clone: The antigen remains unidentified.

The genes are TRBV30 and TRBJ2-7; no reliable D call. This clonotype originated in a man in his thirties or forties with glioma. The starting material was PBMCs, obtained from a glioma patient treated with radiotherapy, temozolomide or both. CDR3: CAWSTDTYEQYF. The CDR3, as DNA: TGTGCCTGGAGTACAGACACCTACGAGCAGTACTTC.